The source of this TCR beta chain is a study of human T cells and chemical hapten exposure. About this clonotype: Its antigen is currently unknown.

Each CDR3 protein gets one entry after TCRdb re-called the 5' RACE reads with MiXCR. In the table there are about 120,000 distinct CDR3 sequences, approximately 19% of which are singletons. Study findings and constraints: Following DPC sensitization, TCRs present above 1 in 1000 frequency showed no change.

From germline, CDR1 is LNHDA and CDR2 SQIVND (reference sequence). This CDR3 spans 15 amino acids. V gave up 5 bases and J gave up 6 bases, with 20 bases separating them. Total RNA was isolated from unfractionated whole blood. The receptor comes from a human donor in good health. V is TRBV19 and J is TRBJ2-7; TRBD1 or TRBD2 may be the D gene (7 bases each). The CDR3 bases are TGTGCCAGTAGTGAACCCCAGGGGGGGCGCTCCGAGCAGTACTTC. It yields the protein CASSEPQGGRSEQYF.